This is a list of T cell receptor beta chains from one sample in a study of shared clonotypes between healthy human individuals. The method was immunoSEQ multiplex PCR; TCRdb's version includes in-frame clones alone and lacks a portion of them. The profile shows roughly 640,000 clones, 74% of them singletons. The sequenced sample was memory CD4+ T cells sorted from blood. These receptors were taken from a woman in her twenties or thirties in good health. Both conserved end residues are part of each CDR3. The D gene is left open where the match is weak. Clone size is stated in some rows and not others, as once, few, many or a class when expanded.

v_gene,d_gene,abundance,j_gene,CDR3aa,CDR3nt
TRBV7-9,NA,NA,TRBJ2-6,CASSLLGVGANVLTF,TGTGCCAGCAGCTTACTAGGGGTTGGGGCCAACGTCCTGACTTTC
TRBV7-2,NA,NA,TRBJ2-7,CASSLGGAVSSYEQYF,TGTGCCAGCAGCTTAGGAGGTGCAGTGAGCTCCTACGAGCAGTACTTC
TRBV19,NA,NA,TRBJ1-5,CASSIGRSRLQPQHF,TGTGCCAGTAGTATAGGAAGGAGTAGGCTACAGCCCCAGCATTTT
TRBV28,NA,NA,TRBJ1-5,CASSLGYQPQHF,TGTGCCAGCAGTTTAGGGTATCAGCCCCAGCATTTT
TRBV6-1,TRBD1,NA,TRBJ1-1,CASSAPGTGGTEAFF,TGTGCCAGCAGTGCACCCGGGACAGGGGGCACTGAAGCTTTCTTT
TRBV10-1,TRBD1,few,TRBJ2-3,CATSSGQGHTDTQYF,TGCGCGACTTCTTCGGGACAGGGGCACACAGATACGCAGTATTTT
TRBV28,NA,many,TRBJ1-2,CASNHWGYGYTF,TGTGCCAGCAACCATTGGGGCTATGGCTACACCTTC
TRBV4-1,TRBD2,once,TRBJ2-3,CASSRWTSGRTDTQYF,TGCGCCAGCAGCCGATGGACTAGCGGACGCACAGATACGCAGTATTTT
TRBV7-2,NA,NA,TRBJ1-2,CASSLKVQDGYTF,TGTGCCAGCAGCTTAAAGGTACAAGATGGCTACACCTTC
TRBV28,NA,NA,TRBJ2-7,CASSLGGYEQYF,TGTGCCAGCAGTTTAGGAGGGTACGAGCAGTACTTC
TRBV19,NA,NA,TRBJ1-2,CASSRSQASNYGYTF,TGTGCCAGTAGTCGGAGTCAGGCGTCTAACTATGGCTACACCTTC
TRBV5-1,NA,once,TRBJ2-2,CASSLSSGAGELFF,TGCGCCAGCAGCTTGTCTTCAGGGGCCGGGGAGCTGTTTTTT
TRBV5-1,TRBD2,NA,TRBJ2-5,CASAGTSGSEETQYF,TGCGCCAGCGCCGGGACTAGCGGGAGTGAGGAGACCCAGTACTTC
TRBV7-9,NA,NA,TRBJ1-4,CASSSLRFGEKLFF,TGTGCCAGCAGCTCCCTTCGTTTTGGCGAAAAACTGTTTTTT
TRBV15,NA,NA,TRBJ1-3,CATGRTAGNTIYF,TGTGCCACCGGCAGGACGGCGGGAAACACCATATATTTT
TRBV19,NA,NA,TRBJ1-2,CASSIDLGNANYGYTF,TGTGCCAGTAGTATAGATCTAGGGAATGCTAACTATGGCTACACCTTC
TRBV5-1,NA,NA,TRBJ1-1,CASSLLDRDTEAFF,TGCGCCAGCAGCTTGCTAGACCGAGACACTGAAGCTTTCTTT
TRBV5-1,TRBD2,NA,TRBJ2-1,CASSPGLARDEQFF,TGCGCCAGCAGCCCGGGACTAGCCCGCGATGAGCAGTTCTTC
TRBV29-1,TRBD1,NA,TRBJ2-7,CSVGQGEHEQYF,TGCAGCGTTGGGCAGGGGGAACACGAGCAGTACTTC
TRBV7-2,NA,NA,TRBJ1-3,CASSLELALENTIYF,TGTGCCAGCAGCCTTGAATTAGCACTTGAAAACACCATATATTTT
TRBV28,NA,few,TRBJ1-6,CASSLPPNNSPLHF,TGTGCCAGCAGTTTGCCACCTAATAATTCACCCCTCCACTTT
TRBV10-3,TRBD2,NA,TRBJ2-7,CAAAGTSGNYEQYF,TGTGCCGCCGCTGGGACTAGCGGGAATTACGAGCAGTACTTC
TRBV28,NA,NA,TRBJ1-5,CASSLMSGGNQPQHF,TGTGCCAGCAGTTTAATGTCGGGGGGGAATCAGCCCCAGCATTTT
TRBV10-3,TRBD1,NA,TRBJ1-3,CAISNPDRAGNTIYF,TGTGCCATCAGCAACCCGGACAGGGCGGGAAACACCATATATTTT
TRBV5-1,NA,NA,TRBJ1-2,CASSLGQVAGYTF,TGCGCCAGCAGCTTGGGCCAGGTGGCTGGCTACACCTTC
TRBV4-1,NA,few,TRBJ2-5,CASSQEGGRFLNQETQYF,TGCGCCAGCAGCCAAGAGGGGGGGCGCTTCCTCAATCAAGAGACCCAGTACTTC
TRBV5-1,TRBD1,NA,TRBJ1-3,CASSLQGASGNTIYF,TGCGCCAGCAGCTTACAGGGGGCGTCTGGAAACACCATATATTTT
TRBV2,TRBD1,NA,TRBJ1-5,CASRANRGGQPQHF,TGTGCCAGCAGAGCCAACAGGGGAGGCCAGCCCCAGCATTTT
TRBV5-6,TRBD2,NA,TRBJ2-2,CASSLGGRATGELFF,TGTGCCAGCAGCTTAGGCGGGAGGGCCACCGGGGAGCTGTTTTTT
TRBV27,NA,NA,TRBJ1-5,CASSLSAHQPQHF,TGTGCCAGCAGTTTATCGGCCCATCAGCCCCAGCATTTT
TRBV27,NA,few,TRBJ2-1,CASKGGLSYNEQFF,TGTGCCAGCAAGGGCGGTCTATCCTACAATGAGCAGTTCTTC
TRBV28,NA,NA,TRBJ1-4,CASSLNGQQGLREKLFF,TGTGCCAGCAGTTTAAACGGGCAACAGGGATTAAGGGAAAAACTGTTTTTT
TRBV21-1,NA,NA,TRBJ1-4,CASSSRQRGNEKLFF,TGTGCCAGCAGCAGCCGACAGAGGGGTAATGAAAAACTGTTTTTT